The rows below give T cell receptor beta chains drawn from one sample of a study of T cell changes during pregnancy in multiple sclerosis. Method: immunoSEQ multiplex PCR; TCRdb's copy keeps in-frame clones and lacks some. This table has under 45,000 clones, about 89% appearing once. The material sequenced was CD4+ T cells from peripheral blood mononuclear cells, taken in the first trimester of pregnancy. These receptor sequences come from a female donor with multiple sclerosis, enrolled in a pregnancy study. The CDR3 runs from the conserved cysteine through the conserved F or W. Fields, in order: CDR3 DNA, CDR3 protein, clone size, D gene, J gene, V gene. The D gene is left open where the match is weak. Size tells how often a clone was seen (once, few, many) or the class of an expanded clone, and some rows leave it out.

DNA: TGTGCCAGCAGCTCCCGCCCGGCAGGATCGAACACTGAAGCTTTCTTT
CDR3: CASSSRPAGSNTEAFF
size: -
D: -
J: TRBJ1-1
V: TRBV9

DNA: TGTGCCAGCAGCCCGCAAGCGCAGGGTGGCTACACCTTC
CDR3: CASSPQAQGGYTF
size: -
D: -
J: TRBJ1-2
V: TRBV14

DNA: TGCGCCAGCAGCTTGTCCGGGACAGGGGACAAGACCCAGTACTTC
CDR3: CASSLSGTGDKTQYF
size: once
D: TRBD1
J: TRBJ2-5
V: TRBV5-1

DNA: TGCGCCAGCAGCTTAGGCGGCCCCCGGGATGAGCAGTTCTTC
CDR3: CASSLGGPRDEQFF
size: medium-sized
D: -
J: TRBJ2-1
V: TRBV5-1

DNA: TGTGCCAGCAGTTCGGGTAGCGGGAGCACAGATACGCAGTATTTT
CDR3: CASSSGSGSTDTQYF
size: -
D: TRBD2
J: TRBJ2-3
V: TRBV28

DNA: TGCAGCTTCCTGACAGGGGGGAAAGATGGCTACACCTTC
CDR3: CSFLTGGKDGYTF
size: few
D: TRBD1
J: TRBJ1-2
V: TRBV29-1

DNA: TGTGCCAGCAGTAAAGATCCGGGAGCTAGCGGGAGGGGACATGAGCAGTTCTTC
CDR3: CASSKDPGASGRGHEQFF
size: -
D: TRBD2
J: TRBJ2-1
V: TRBV6-1

DNA: TGTGCCAGCAGTGCCACTAGCGGGGGTTCCTACAATGAGCAGTTCTTC
CDR3: CASSATSGGSYNEQFF
size: -
D: TRBD2
J: TRBJ2-1
V: TRBV27

DNA: TGTGCCTGGAATCTACGGGGGAATCAGCCCCAGCATTTT
CDR3: CAWNLRGNQPQHF
size: -
D: -
J: TRBJ1-5
V: TRBV30

DNA: TGTGCCAGCACCCTGGGGTCTCAGGGGAACACTGAAGCTTTCTTT
CDR3: CASTLGSQGNTEAFF
size: -
D: -
J: TRBJ1-1
V: TRBV5-4

DNA: TGTGCCAGCAGCCCCGGAGGACAGGGGCCTGGGGAGCAGTACTTC
CDR3: CASSPGGQGPGEQYF
size: -
D: TRBD1
J: TRBJ2-7
V: TRBV28

DNA: TGTGCCAGCAGCTTAGCGCCGCTTAGAGAGACCCAGTACTTC
CDR3: CASSLAPLRETQYF
size: -
D: -
J: TRBJ2-5
V: TRBV7-2

DNA: TGTGCCAGCAGCACCCAACAGGCCGGGGAGCTGTTTTTT
CDR3: CASSTQQAGELFF
size: -
D: -
J: TRBJ2-2
V: TRBV9

DNA: TGTGCCAGCAGCCGGGGACCCCTGGGACTAGCGGGAGAAGAGCAGTTCTTC
CDR3: CASSRGPLGLAGEEQFF
size: -
D: TRBD2
J: TRBJ2-1
V: TRBV7-2

DNA: TGTGCCAGCAGTCAGATAGCGGTCTCCTACAATGAGCAGTTCTTC
CDR3: CASSQIAVSYNEQFF
size: -
D: -
J: TRBJ2-1
V: TRBV27

DNA: TGTGCCAGCAGCGCTGGGACAGGACGACACACTGAAGCTTTCTTT
CDR3: CASSAGTGRHTEAFF
size: -
D: TRBD1
J: TRBJ1-1
V: TRBV7-9

DNA: TGTGCCAGCAGCGGACGCGGGGATACTAACTATGGCTACACCTTC
CDR3: CASSGRGDTNYGYTF
size: -
D: -
J: TRBJ1-2
V: TRBV5-4

DNA: TGTGCCAGCAAGACTAGCGGGACGAACACCGGGGAGCTGTTTTTT
CDR3: CASKTSGTNTGELFF
size: once
D: TRBD2
J: TRBJ2-2
V: TRBV27

DNA: TGTGCCAGCAGGTTAGGGGGCGATTACGAGCAGTACTTC
CDR3: CASRLGGDYEQYF
size: -
D: TRBD1
J: TRBJ2-7
V: TRBV6-5

DNA: TGTGCCAGCAGCCTTAAGCGGGAGGGCCTAAGCGGGGAGCTGTTTTTT
CDR3: CASSLKREGLSGELFF
size: -
D: TRBD2
J: TRBJ2-2
V: TRBV11-2

DNA: TGTGCCAGCAGCACCATCGGGACCCAGCATTTT
CDR3: CASSTIGTQHF
size: -
D: -
J: TRBJ1-5
V: TRBV28

DNA: TGTGCCAGCAGTTACCCTCCACTAACCTTCTTC
CDR3: CASSYPPLTFF
size: few
D: -
J: TRBJ2-1
V: TRBV6-5

DNA: TGTGCCAGCAGCCAGGACTATCAGGAAGAGACCCAGTACTTC
CDR3: CASSQDYQEETQYF
size: -
D: -
J: TRBJ2-5
V: TRBV6-5

DNA: TGTGCCAGCAGCTTGGCCGGAGGGAACACCGGGGAGCTGTTTTTT
CDR3: CASSLAGGNTGELFF
size: -
D: -
J: TRBJ2-2
V: TRBV5-6

DNA: TGTGCCAGCAGTTACCTCGGGGGGAAGAACGGGGAGCTGTTTTTT
CDR3: CASSYLGGKNGELFF
size: -
D: TRBD2
J: TRBJ2-2
V: TRBV6-5

DNA: TGTGCCAGCAGACAGGGGAATGTCGGGGAGCAGTACTTC
CDR3: CASRQGNVGEQYF
size: -
D: TRBD1
J: TRBJ2-7
V: TRBV27

DNA: TGTGCCAGCAGCCCCTGGGGGGGGCTTGGCTACACCTTC
CDR3: CASSPWGGLGYTF
size: -
D: -
J: TRBJ1-2
V: TRBV5-4

DNA: TGTGCCAGCTCGGGACACCTGAATTGGGAGCAGTACTTC
CDR3: CASSGHLNWEQYF
size: -
D: -
J: TRBJ2-7
V: TRBV28

DNA: TGTGCCAGTAGTAGAGCCACAGGGGCTGGCACAGATACGCAGTATTTT
CDR3: CASSRATGAGTDTQYF
size: -
D: TRBD1
J: TRBJ2-3
V: TRBV19

DNA: TGTGCCAGCAGTGAGCAGGCCCTACTTAACTATGGCTACACCTTC
CDR3: CASSEQALLNYGYTF
size: -
D: -
J: TRBJ1-2
V: TRBV6-1

DNA: TGTGCCTGGAGTGTAGAAGGGGTCACCGGGGAGCTGTTTTTT
CDR3: CAWSVEGVTGELFF
size: -
D: -
J: TRBJ2-2
V: TRBV30

DNA: TGTGCCAGCAGCTTAGTTCCCCCTAGGATACTCAATGAGCAGTTCTTC
CDR3: CASSLVPPRILNEQFF
size: -
D: -
J: TRBJ2-1
V: TRBV7-9

DNA: TGTGCCAGCAGCCAAGGACTAGCGGGATACTACGAGCAGTACTTC
CDR3: CASSQGLAGYYEQYF
size: -
D: TRBD2
J: TRBJ2-7
V: TRBV14